A single sample is the source of the 31 T cell receptor beta chains below, sequenced in a study of blood T cell repertoires in COVID-19. Sequencing used immunoSEQ multiplex PCR; TCRdb keeps in-frame clones, though not all of them. The sample shows about 480,000 clones, nearly 90% of them seen only once. Input material: PBMCs or T cells enriched from blood (not recorded which). Every receptor here comes from a woman between 18 and 29 years old with acute COVID-19.

The sample holds one count of this clone. The chain links TRBV28 to TRBJ2-1; 13 bases fit TRBD2. Germline V lookup: CDR1 MDHEN, CDR2 SYDVKM. This CDR3 has 16 residues. V shed 5 bases and J 9 bases; nucleotides not matched to a gene: 10. CDR3 DNA: TGTGCCAGCAGTCTGACTAGCGGGAGGTACATAGGTGAGCAGTTCTTC. It translates to CASSLTSGRYIGEQFF.

The chain combines TRBV2 with TRBJ2-3, with D unresolved. Trimming left V 1 base short and J 1 base short, with 6 bases between. This CDR3 contains 14 residues. Germline loops: CDR1 SNHLY, CDR2 FYNNEI. CDR3 protein: CASSEGSGTDTQYF. CDR3 in DNA: TGTGCCAGCAGTGAAGGGTCGGGCACAGATACGCAGTATTTT.

This chain links TRBV4-3 with TRBJ2-7, with D unresolved. V was pared by 2 bases and J by 5 bases, with 13 bases between. Germline V CDR1 and CDR2: LGHNA, YSLEER. This CDR3 contains 14 residues. CDR3 sequence: CASSQQAGLDEQYF. As DNA, the CDR3 is TGCGCCAGCAGCCAACAGGCTGGCCTCGACGAGCAGTACTTC.

This clone was observed a few times. The chain carries TRBV27 and TRBJ2-7; 7 bases are shared with TRBD1. CDR1 MNHEY and CDR2 SMNVEV come from the germline V gene (reference sequence). The trim removed 7 bases at V and 4 bases at J, leaving 7 bases unmatched. The CDR3 has 13 amino acids. The CDR3 bases are TGTGCCAGCAAGAAGCCACAGGGGTACGAGCAGTACTTC. Its translation: CASKKPQGYEQYF.

The chain links TRBV25-1 to TRBJ1-2; D gene uncertain. Germline V gives CDR1 MGHDK, CDR2 SYGVNS. V gave up 4 bases and J gave up 0 bases, with 9 bases separating them. The CDR3 runs to 14 residues. The CDR3 loop reads CASSAQGANYGYTF. The CDR3 nucleotides read TGTGCCAGCAGTGCACAAGGAGCTAACTATGGCTACACCTTC.

V and J are TRBV6-5 and TRBJ2-6; no clear D. V lost 5 bases to trimming and J lost 0 bases, with 8 bases between them. The CDR3 runs 15 residues. The germline CDR1 and CDR2 sequences are MNHEY and SVGAGI. The CDR3: CASSPGYSGANVLTF. CDR3 nucleotides: TGTGCCAGCAGTCCCGGGTACTCTGGGGCCAACGTCCTGACTTTC.

The genes are TRBV4-1 and TRBJ2-3; 10 bases fit TRBD2. The length of the CDR3 is 18 residues. After removal of 4 bases from V and 3 bases from J, the junction contained 13 bases not matched to a gene. Germline V gene lookup returns CDR1 MGHRA and CDR2 YSYEKL. Here the CDR3 reads CASSPQILAGGKTDTQYF. The CDR3 DNA sequence: TGCGCCAGCAGCCCCCAAATCTTAGCGGGAGGAAAAACAGATACGCAGTATTTT.

This chain uses TRBV5-1 with TRBJ1-3; D is perhaps TRBD1 (6 bases). Germline V CDR1 and CDR2: SGHRS, YFSETQ. This CDR3 spans 16 amino acids. Trimming stripped 1 base from V and 0 bases from J, with 11 bases between. DNA for the CDR3: TGCGCCAGCAGCTTGCCCGCAGGGGACTCTGGAAACACCATATATTTT. It encodes CASSLPAGDSGNTIYF.

This sequence joins TRBV27 and TRBJ1-2; 10 positions agree with TRBD1. V dropped 7 bases and J dropped 6; count of bases not matched to a gene: 8. Per the germline V gene, CDR1 is MNHEY and CDR2 is SMNVEV (reference sequence). The CDR3 is 14 residues long. Here the CDR3 DNA reads TGTGCCAGCACCCAGACAGGGGGCGGCGATGGCTACACCTTC. The encoded protein is CASTQTGGGDGYTF.

CDR3 bases: TGTGCCAGTAGTATTCGACAGGGCTACCGATACGAGCAGTACTTC. As protein: CASSIRQGYRYEQYF. The V call is TRBV19, the J call TRBJ2-7, with TRBD1 identical over 7 bases. V trimming: 3 bases; J trimming: 4 bases; junction bases outside the gene matches: 9. The CDR3 is 15 amino acids. Germline-derived CDR1 and CDR2 are LNHDA and SQIVND (reference sequence). Full variable domain (outside the CDR3, taken from reference TRBV19 and TRBJ2-7): DGGITQSPKYLFRKEGQNVTLSCEQNLNHDAMYWYRQDPGQGLRLIYYSQIVNDFQKGDIAEGYSVSREKKESFPLTVTSAQKNPTAFYLCASSIRQGYRYEQYFGPGTRLTVT.

V and J are TRBV11-3 and TRBJ1-1; the D is unclear. CDR1 is SGHNT and CDR2 is YENEEA in the germline V gene. V lost 0 bases to trimming and J lost 7 bases, with 12 bases between them. The CDR3 sequence is 14 residues long. CDR3 nucleotide sequence: TGTGCCAGCAGCTTAGAGTACAGAACAAGTGAAGCTTTCTTT. Translated, it gives CASSLEYRTSEAFF.

This clone occurred once. The chain has TRBV25-1 and TRBJ1-6, with D maybe TRBD1 (5 bases). V shed 1 base and J shed 7 bases, with 11 bases lying between them. CDR3 length: 15 residues. Germline CDR1 MGHDK, CDR2 SYGVNS. DNA for the CDR3: TGTGCCAGCAGTGAATGGGGCGGGGGGAATTCACCCCTCCACTTT. Translation: CASSEWGGGNSPLHF.

The gene calls are TRBV2 and TRBJ2-7, with D hard to call. The CDR3 is 14 residues long. Germline V gene lookup returns CDR1 SNHLY and CDR2 FYNNEI. Trimming removed 5 bases from V and 6 bases from J, with 17 bases in between. The DNA of the CDR3 is TGTGCCAGCAGTCTGCTTACCAGTCCTGTCGAGCAGTACTTC. This codes for CASSLLTSPVEQYF.

V is TRBV5-4 and J is TRBJ2-5; 9 positions agree with TRBD1. The germline V gene has CDR1 SGHNT and CDR2 YYREEE (reference sequence). The CDR3 runs to 14 residues. Trimming removed 4 bases from V and 4 bases from J; junction bases left unmatched: 5. This CDR3 is CASSPQGAGETQYF. The DNA for the CDR3 is TGTGCCAGCAGCCCACAGGGGGCCGGAGAGACCCAGTACTTC. Filled out from reference TRBV5-4 and TRBJ2-5, the complete variable domain reads ETGVTQSPTHLIKTRGQQVTLRCSSQSGHNTVSWYQQALGQGPQFIFQYYREEENGRGNFPPRFSGLQFPNYSSELNVNALELDDSALYLCASSPQGAGETQYFGPGTRLLVL.

In this sample, this clone turned up a few times. V is TRBV2 and J is TRBJ1-5; D is ambiguous. Per the germline V gene, CDR1 is SNHLY and CDR2 is FYNNEI. The CDR3 contains 14 residues. Trimming stripped 2 bases from V and 3 bases from J, with 8 bases between. CDR3: CASSENSPNQPQHF. CDR3 DNA: TGTGCCAGCAGTGAAAACAGCCCCAATCAGCCCCAGCATTTT.

This clone was observed a handful of times. The chain is built from TRBV7-8 and TRBJ1-5; D may be TRBD1 (5 bases). Trimming stripped 5 bases from V and 6 bases from J, with 11 bases between. This CDR3 has 13 residues. Germline V lookup: CDR1 SGHVS, CDR2 FQNEAQ. CDR3 region: CASSLIGAQPQHF. In DNA, the CDR3 is TGTGCCAGCAGCCTGATAGGGGCTCAGCCCCAGCATTTT. Using reference TRBV7-8 and TRBJ1-5 for the parts outside the CDR3, the full variable domain is GAGVSQSPRYKVAKRGQDVALRCDPISGHVSLFWYQQALGQGPEFLTYFQNEAQLDKSGLPSDRFFAERPEGSVSTLKIQRTQQEDSAVYLCASSLIGAQPQHFGDGTRLSIL.

The genes are TRBV19 and TRBJ2-2; 15 nucleotides line up with TRBD2. Per germline, CDR1 LNHDA and CDR2 SQIVND (reference sequence). The V segment lost 6 bases and the J segment 7 bases; nucleotides outside the gene matches: 9. The CDR3 loop spans 17 amino acids. CDR3 residues: CASSLGLAGGPVGELFF. The CDR3 DNA reads TGTGCCAGTAGCCTTGGACTAGCGGGAGGGCCTGTCGGGGAGCTGTTTTTT.

The V and J genes are TRBV19 and TRBJ2-3; 12 bases are shared with TRBD2. The length of the CDR3 is 16 residues. The ends lost 2 bases at V and 4 bases at J; junction bases unmatched: 4. Germline V gene data show CDR1 as LNHDA and CDR2 as SQIVND (reference sequence). The CDR3 sequence is CASSILAGGEADTQYF. The CDR3, as DNA: TGTGCCAGTAGTATACTAGCGGGGGGGGAGGCAGATACGCAGTATTTT.

The chain recombines TRBV5-6 with TRBJ2-3; 14 bases line up with TRBD2. The CDR3 runs 17 residues. Unmatched junction bases numbered 5, after V lost 2 bases and J lost 3 bases. CDR1 and CDR2 (germline): SGHDT, YYEEEE. CDR3 sequence (DNA): TGTGCCAGCAGCTTAGGACTAGCGGGGGGCGGGACAGATACGCAGTATTTT. Protein: CASSLGLAGGGTDTQYF.

This clone was recorded only once. This chain connects TRBV28 to TRBJ2-7; 7 bases agree with TRBD2. CDR1 and CDR2 (germline): MDHEN, SYDVKM. The CDR3 is made up of 14 amino acids. V was pared by 7 bases and J by 3 bases, with 9 bases of the junction left unmatched. The CDR3 protein is CASTIGTTRYEQYF. In nucleotides, the CDR3 is TGTGCCAGCACCATTGGGACTACACGCTACGAGCAGTACTTC.

The rearrangement links TRBV9 to TRBJ1-5, with 7 nucleotides matching TRBD1. The CDR3 is 14 residues long. Germline loops: CDR1 SGDLS, CDR2 YYNGEE. The J segment lost 6 bases and the V segment lost 4 bases, leaving 7 bases of the junction unmatched. The CDR3 loop is CASSSRTGGQPQHF. CDR3 nucleotides: TGTGCCAGCAGCAGCCGGACAGGCGGTCAGCCCCAGCATTTT.

This chain's CDR3 is CASRTGGTEAFF. The CDR3 DNA sequence: TGTGCCAGCAGAACAGGGGGCACTGAAGCTTTCTTT. This chain links TRBV7-9 with TRBJ1-1; TRBD1 agrees at 8 bases. Germline V lookup: CDR1 SEHNR, CDR2 FQNEAQ (reference sequence). V lost 6 bases and J lost 4; bases outside the gene matches: 1. The CDR3 length is 12 residues.

The rearrangement joins TRBV5-5 to TRBJ2-7; 7 bases align to TRBD1. V lost 4 bases to trimming and J lost 4 bases; unmatched junction nucleotides: 8. CDR1 and CDR2 (germline): SGHKS, YYEKEE (reference sequence). CDR3 length equals 14 residues. The CDR3 DNA reads as TGTGCCAGCAGCGGTTCCGGGACAGCATACGAGCAGTACTTC. Translated: CASSGSGTAYEQYF.

This chain connects TRBV21-1 to TRBJ2-7; whether TRBD1, the table's D call, matches the DNA was not checked. TRBV21-1 is assigned pseudogene status. The CDR3 is made up of 14 amino acids. CDR3 sequence reads: CASSKVGPSYEQYF. DNA for the CDR3: TGTGCCAGCAGCAAAGTGGGCCCCTCCTACGAGCAGTACTTC.

The rearrangement uses TRBV30 and TRBJ1-1, with 8 bases matching TRBD1. This CDR3 comprises 13 residues. V lost 3 bases to trimming and J lost 4 bases; unmatched junction nucleotides: 4. Germline V gene sequence: CDR1 GTSNPN, CDR2 SVGIG (reference sequence). The CDR3 reads CAWRTGVGTEAFF. The CDR3 DNA sequence: TGTGCCTGGAGGACAGGGGTGGGCACTGAAGCTTTCTTT.

The chain uses TRBV12-3 or TRBV12-4 and TRBJ1-1, with unresolved D. The CDR3 is 13 residues long. The V end was cut by 7 bases, the J end by 7 bases, with 16 bases between. This chain's CDR3 is CASMPGETIEAFF. As DNA, the CDR3 is TGTGCCAGCATGCCCGGGGAAACAATTGAAGCTTTCTTT.

This clone appeared a single time. The chain has TRBV28 and TRBJ2-1; 13 bases are shared with TRBD2. J was trimmed by 6 bases and V by 5 bases; bases with no gene match: 13. The V gene's germline CDR1 is MDHEN and CDR2 SYDVKM. The CDR3 spans 18 residues. The DNA for the CDR3 is TGTGCCAGCAGTCCCCCTCTACTAGCGGGAGGGCCCCTCAATGAGCAGTTCTTC. Amino acid sequence: CASSPPLLAGGPLNEQFF.

The J gene is TRBJ2-1, the V gene TRBV14; TRBD2 might be the D (6 bases). CDR1 SGHDN and CDR2 FVKESK come from the germline V gene. The CDR3 is 14 amino acids. The germline V and J ends were trimmed by 0 bases and 9 bases, with 12 bases remaining between them. The CDR3 bases are TGTGCCAGCAGCCAAGAGACTAGTTTCTTTGAGCAGTTCTTC. The encoded protein is CASSQETSFFEQFF.

This clone was counted once. This chain connects TRBV15 to TRBJ2-3; 7 bases map to TRBD2. Germline loops: CDR1 LNHNV, CDR2 YYDKDF (reference sequence). This CDR3 region has 16 residues. V lost 4 bases to trimming and J lost 4 bases; unmatched junction nucleotides: 11. CDR3 residues: CATSTLATRGADTQYF. CDR3 nucleotides: TGTGCCACCAGCACACTAGCGACCCGAGGGGCAGATACGCAGTATTTT.

The rearrangement links TRBV10-3 to TRBJ2-7; D not certain. V lost 8 bases and J 9 bases, leaving 17 bases between the germline ends. The CDR3 totals 12 residues. Germline CDR1 is ENHRY and CDR2 is SYGVKD. Here the CDR3 DNA reads TGTGCCATCTTTATGCGCTATAGGAGGCAGTACTTC. As protein: CAIFMRYRRQYF.

The J gene is TRBJ2-7, the V gene TRBV3-1 (or the pseudogene TRBV3-2); 7 bases agree with TRBD1. V was clipped by 3 bases and J by 7 bases; unmatched bases: 3. Germline lookup yields CDR1 LGHDT and CDR2 YNNKEL (reference sequence). The CDR3 has 12 residues. The chain's CDR3 is CASSQDRSEQYF. The CDR3 DNA is TGTGCCAGCAGCCAGGACAGGTCTGAGCAGTACTTC.